This T cell receptor (beta chain) was observed in a study of T-cell memory formation after mild COVID-19. Turning to the study itself: Across donors, TCR clusters were largely donor specific. General study results and limits: Contracting CD8+ clones were enriched in EMRA, CD4+ mainly in CM and EM. Within pre-infection memory, some responding clones were found, suggesting cross-reactive memory joined. Later expanders leaned toward CD4+, whereas clones contracting from day 15 to 85 were balanced CD4/CD8.

This clonotype was counted only a few times. The antigen remains unidentified. In TCRdb, the 5' RACE reads were re-called with MiXCR into one record per CDR3 protein. The repertoire has 200,000 to 250,000 distinct CDR3 sequences, roughly a tenth of them found once; the top ten carry 22%. Trimming removed 2 bases from V and 5 bases from J, with 12 bases in between. The CDR3 length is 14 residues. In germline, CDR1 is SGHTA, CDR2 FQGNSA. This clonotype was obtained from a man aged 18 to 30 who had mild COVID-19 (a few samples of this study predate the infection). Cell type and time point are not known. The sample comprised PBMCs or a T cell subset sorted from them (not recorded which). The rearrangement joins TRBV7-2 to TRBJ2-5; D is undetermined. The CDR3 spells CASSLYSLPETQYF. The CDR3 DNA is TGTGCCAGCAGCTTATATTCCCTCCCGGAGACCCAGTACTTC.